This is a list of T cell receptor beta chains from one sample in a study of shared clonotypes between healthy human individuals. Assay used: immunoSEQ multiplex PCR; TCRdb lists only in-frame clones, some missing. The repertoire consists of more than 600,000 clones, with approximately 90% occurring once and the leading ten covering roughly 22%. The sample comprised naive CD8+ T cells sorted from blood. The source is a man aged 25-40 years in good health. Each CDR3 is given with its conserved first and last residue. Fields, in order: D gene, J gene, clone size, V gene, CDR3 protein, CDR3 DNA. The D gene is left open where the match is weak. Size tells how often a clone was seen (once, few, many) or the class of an expanded clone, and some rows leave it out.

>.|TRBJ2-2|.|TRBV6-1
CASSEYEQLNTGELFF
TGTGCCAGCAGTGAATACGAACAGTTGAACACCGGGGAGCTGTTTTTT
>.|TRBJ2-7|.|TRBV21-1
CASSRPGLAGLSYEQYF
TGTGCCAGCAGCAGGCCGGGACTAGCGGGATTATCCTACGAGCAGTACTTC
>.|TRBJ2-7|.|TRBV29-1
CSVEDRSGGHNSYEQYF
TGCAGCGTTGAAGATCGGTCGGGGGGACACAACTCCTACGAGCAGTACTTC
>TRBD2|TRBJ2-1|.|TRBV13
CASSLLAGGRNEQFF
TGTGCCAGCAGCTTGCTGGCGGGAGGTCGAAATGAGCAGTTCTTC
>.|TRBJ1-4|.|TRBV15
CATSKLGTFLASNEKLFF
TGTGCCACCAGCAAACTAGGGACCTTCCTGGCGAGTAATGAAAAACTGTTTTTT
>TRBD1|TRBJ1-5|.|TRBV19
CASSIGTGYQPQHF
TGTGCCAGTAGTATCGGGACAGGGTATCAGCCCCAGCATTTT
>.|TRBJ2-2|once|TRBV9
CASSVELSGPNTGELFF
TGTGCCAGCAGCGTAGAATTAAGCGGTCCTAACACCGGGGAGCTGTTTTTT
>.|TRBJ1-2|.|TRBV10-2
CASSESTGQGTYGYTF
TGCGCCAGCAGTGAGTCGACGGGGCAGGGGACGTATGGCTACACCTTC
>TRBD2|TRBJ2-1|.|TRBV7-9
CASSAPGLARDEQFF
TGTGCCAGCAGCGCACCGGGACTAGCAAGAGATGAGCAGTTCTTC
>.|TRBJ2-7|.|TRBV2
CASSAAGNTYEQYF
TGTGCCAGCAGTGCGGCAGGGAATACCTACGAGCAGTACTTC
>.|TRBJ2-3|.|TRBV5-6
CASSLGVSGAQVSDTQYF
TGTGCCAGCAGCTTGGGTGTGTCGGGAGCACAGGTTTCAGATACGCAGTATTTT
>.|TRBJ2-7|.|TRBV5-4
CASSSMRVPPYEQYF
TGTGCCAGCAGCTCCATGAGGGTCCCTCCCTACGAGCAGTACTTC
>.|TRBJ2-7|.|TRBV27
CASSLLSSYEQYF
TGTGCCAGCAGTCTCCTGAGCTCCTACGAGCAGTACTTC
>TRBD1|TRBJ1-1|.|TRBV14
CASSPPWTGRTLAAFF
TGTGCCAGCAGCCCCCCCTGGACAGGGCGGACTTTGGCAGCTTTCTTT
>TRBD1|TRBJ2-6|once|TRBV27
CASSFTGAGANVLTF
TGTGCCAGCAGTTTCACAGGGGCTGGGGCCAACGTCCTGACTTTC
>TRBD2|TRBJ2-4|.|TRBV7-9
CASNLAGGPLNIQYF
TGTGCCAGCAACCTAGCGGGAGGGCCGTTAAACATTCAGTACTTC
>.|TRBJ1-2|.|TRBV19
CASSIVPPDSNYGYTF
TGTGCCAGTAGTATAGTCCCTCCGGACAGTAACTATGGCTACACCTTC
>.|TRBJ2-5|.|TRBV11-2
CASSPGFGETQYF
TGTGCCAGCAGCCCGGGATTTGGAGAGACCCAGTACTTC
>.|TRBJ2-1|once|TRBV27
CASSLTSAVPGFHEQFF
TGTGCCAGCAGCCTTACCTCAGCGGTCCCGGGGTTTCATGAGCAGTTCTTC
>.|TRBJ1-1|once|TRBV19
CASTSTADTAFF
TGTGCCAGTACCTCGACAGCCGATACGGCTTTCTTT
>.|TRBJ2-3|.|TRBV19
CASSIGNGQPLTDTQYF
TGTGCCAGTAGTATAGGGAATGGGCAACCTCTCACAGATACGCAGTATTTT
>TRBD2|TRBJ2-1|once|TRBV29-1
CSVAAGGPLGNEQFF
TGCAGCGTTGCAGCGGGAGGGCCTCTGGGTAATGAGCAGTTCTTC
>.|TRBJ2-3|.|TRBV18
CASSRTSNVVDTQYF
TGTGCCAGCTCACGGACATCCAACGTGGTAGATACGCAGTATTTT
>.|TRBJ1-1|.|TRBV29-1
CSVRPMNTEAFF
TGCAGCGTGAGGCCTATGAACACTGAAGCTTTCTTT
>TRBD1|TRBJ2-1|.|TRBV11-2
CASSLTLVTGEDEQFF
TGTGCCAGCAGCTTAACGCTTGTGACAGGGGAGGATGAGCAGTTCTTC
>.|TRBJ1-1|.|TRBV27
CASSFEGMNTEAFF
TGTGCCAGCAGTTTTGAGGGAATGAACACTGAAGCTTTCTTT
>.|TRBJ2-7|.|TRBV18
CASSLSPLDWSSYEQYF
TGTGCCAGCTCACTAAGCCCCCTGGACTGGAGCTCCTACGAGCAGTACTTC
>.|TRBJ2-3|.|TRBV10-1
CASRGIADTDTQYF
TGCGCCAGCAGAGGAATAGCCGACACAGATACGCAGTATTTT
>.|TRBJ2-7|.|TRBV28
CASSSLHHEQYF
TGTGCCAGCAGTAGCCTTCACCACGAGCAGTACTTC
>.|TRBJ1-2|.|TRBV27
CASSSGKYNYGYTF
TGTGCCAGCAGTTCCGGGAAATATAACTATGGCTACACCTTC
>.|TRBJ1-1|.|TRBV7-7
CASSLNQATEAFF
TGTGCCAGCAGCTTGAATCAGGCCACTGAAGCTTTCTTT
>TRBD2|TRBJ2-1|.|TRBV11-3
CASSLAPRLAGYNEQFF
TGTGCCAGCAGCTTAGCTCCGAGACTAGCGGGTTACAATGAGCAGTTCTTC
>TRBD2|TRBJ2-7|.|TRBV9
CASSPTSDHSYEQYF
TGTGCCAGCAGCCCGACTAGCGACCACTCCTACGAGCAGTACTTC
>TRBD1|TRBJ1-2|.|TRBV6-1
CASYKTDRGLGYTF
TGTGCCAGCTACAAAACTGACAGGGGGCTTGGCTACACCTTC
>TRBD1|TRBJ1-5|once|TRBV4-1
CASSPRDSSNQPQHF
TGCGCCAGCAGCCCCCGGGACAGCAGCAATCAGCCCCAGCATTTT
>TRBD1|TRBJ2-2|.|TRBV27
CASSWQGATGELFF
TGTGCCAGCAGTTGGCAGGGGGCCACCGGGGAGCTGTTTTTT
>.|TRBJ2-7|.|TRBV5-4
CASSLARGSYEQYF
TGTGCCAGCAGCTTGGCACGGGGCTCCTACGAGCAGTACTTC
>.|TRBJ1-2|.|TRBV7-9
CASSLQGLYGYTF
TGTGCCAGCAGCTTGCAGGGTCTCTATGGCTACACCTTC
>.|TRBJ2-2|.|TRBV28
CASQLIISGELFF
TGTGCCAGTCAACTGATTATTTCCGGGGAGCTGTTTTTT
>.|TRBJ1-1|.|TRBV4-1
CASSWRGGAEAFF
TGCGCCAGCAGCTGGAGGGGAGGGGCTGAAGCTTTCTTT
>TRBD2|TRBJ2-1|.|TRBV18
CASSPSASGRYSYNEQFF
TGTGCCAGCTCACCATCGGCTAGCGGGAGGTACTCCTACAATGAGCAGTTCTTC
>TRBD2|TRBJ2-7|.|TRBV7-6
CASSLTDSGGYEQYF
TGTGCCAGCAGCTTAACCGACAGCGGGGGGTACGAGCAGTACTTC
>.|TRBJ2-5|.|TRBV19
CATSGQRLSQETQYF
TGTGCCACCTCCGGACAGCGACTATCGCAAGAGACCCAGTACTTC
>.|TRBJ2-1|.|TRBV27
CASSLLARGLEQFF
TGTGCCAGCAGTTTGCTAGCCCGTGGTTTGGAGCAGTTCTTC
>TRBD1|TRBJ2-2|.|TRBV9
CASSVKQGAGTGELFF
TGTGCCAGCAGCGTAAAACAGGGGGCCGGGACCGGGGAGCTGTTTTTT
>TRBD1|TRBJ2-5|.|TRBV5-1
CASSTGTEEETQYF
TGCGCCAGCAGCACCGGGACAGAGGAGGAGACCCAGTACTTC
>.|TRBJ2-3|.|TRBV10-3
CAISEKGPLQSTDTQYF
TGTGCCATCAGTGAGAAGGGCCCCCTACAGAGCACAGATACGCAGTATTTT
>TRBD1|TRBJ2-7|once|TRBV7-9
CASSYAWGQGAGEQYF
TGTGCCAGCAGCTATGCCTGGGGACAGGGGGCCGGCGAGCAGTACTTC
>.|TRBJ2-1|.|TRBV21-1
CASSRPGCGSYNEQFF
TGTGCCAGCAGCAGACCCGGGTGCGGGTCCTACAATGAGCAGTTCTTC